This TCR beta chain is from a study of T cells in Graves' hyperthyroidism and ophthalmopathy (dated by TCRdb to the late 2010s). For the wider study: Peripheral blood was collected at initial diagnosis, before any treatment. A discovery cohort of 95 to 100 patients, roughly 40 with Graves' ophthalmopathy and 55 to 65 with stable Graves' hyperthyroidism, was used to find distinguishing TCR V-J signatures. In more than 5 Graves' hyperthyroidism patients, the study also compared T-cell repertoires from thyroid tissue with T-cell repertoires from blood. After blood sampling, hyperthyroidism patients were treated with methimazole at a starting dose of 30 mg daily, and ophthalmopathy patients were treated with high-dose intravenous methylprednisolone. The approximately 98 discovery patients were randomly divided into training and test sets at a 7:3 ratio. TCR Vbeta CDR3 sequencing of 130 to 150 peripheral blood samples (approximately 44 ophthalmopathy, 75 to 85 hyperthyroidism and approximately 17 progressor patients) is reported in the paper. Whether ophthalmopathy could be predicted prospectively was tested in an independent validation cohort made up of 18 to 20 hyperthyroidism patients plus 17 patients who later progressed to ophthalmopathy.

The TCR beta CDR3 regions were amplified from RNA transcripts. For the first round of RT-PCR on the TCR CDR3, the HTBI primer set was used together with the Qiagen OneStep RT-PCR kit. Libraries were constructed in a second round of multiplex PCR, after which size selection and purification were carried out. The libraries were sequenced on an Illumina HiSeq2000 using paired-end 100 bp reads. The source study handled its data this way. SOAPnuke was used to process the raw data, with reads discarded if the reads contained adapters or uncalled bases, had a mean Phred below 15, or lacked an exact constant-primer or identifier match. COPE v1.2.5 was used to merge high-quality paired reads, and clonotypes were defined as unique nucleotide sequences. Clonotypes were aligned to IMGT TRBV, TRBD and TRBJ reference segments using MiTCR v1.1. The analysis included only V-J combinations with a frequency above 0.0001, which together covered more than 98% of the repertoires. The TCS score was defined as the ratio of F50 (clonal expansion) to E x V (chaos), calculated using BLOSUM62-based TCRdist between CDR3 peptides within each V-J. Welch's t-statistics and random forest reduced some 510 V-J features to roughly 13, which were used in a naive Bayes classifier (R e1071). TCRdb reanalyzed the raw reads on its own, using fastp at Q25 for trimming and MiXCR for clone calling, and kept in-frame beta chains. When rows share a CDR3 protein, they turn into one entry using the most common DNA and genes. Clone size and V and J calls follow TCRdb, not the original study. This sample comprises some 460,000 distinct CDR3 sequences, 15% to 19% of them detected only once. The leading ten clones occupy roughly 15% of the sample.

Results and caveats for the whole study, not just this receptor: No statistical method was used to fix the sample size in advance, and group allocation was not hidden from the investigators. Blood samples also contained most of the expanded thyroid clonotypes (frequency above 0.001), which suggests that blood repertoires may reflect thyroid immune responses. A model built on a 13 V-J signature distinguished ophthalmopathy from stable hyperthyroidism, reaching roughly 88% sensitivity and 81.08% specificity in cross-validation and 80%/75% in testing. In validation, the model predicted progression to ophthalmopathy a median of approximately 6.3 months before onset, with around 70% sensitivity and about 72% specificity.

The CDR3 starts with the cysteine, ends with the phenylalanine, and has 17 residues. Of the read, only the CDR3 DNA is kept; its 51 bases are in frame from base 1. At the junction V is shortened by 6 bases and J by 2 bases; bases outside the gene matches: 12. Graves' hyperthyroidism was defined as stable when no progression to ophthalmopathy occurred over 18 months of follow-up. Hyperthyroidism patients were aged 18 to 65 years and newly diagnosed, with disease duration of less than 2 months. Exclusion was applied to patients with uncontrolled infections, other autoimmune diseases, pregnancy or lactation. Clinical symptoms, serum thyroxine and TRAb, thyroid ultrasound, and orbital computed tomography formed the basis for the diagnoses. PBMCs were isolated from 10 ml of fresh peripheral blood by Ficoll-Paque density gradient centrifugation. Total RNA was extracted using Trizol reagent, and RNA quality was assessed on an Agilent 2100 Bioanalyzer.

This clonotype occurred a few times. No antigen is known for it. Within one base of it there is no much larger clone, and no base qualities were kept. Sequencing was carried out using blood. This sequence uses TRBV12-3 or TRBV12-4 and TRBJ2-7, and TRBD2 aligns with 11 junction nucleotides. The sequence was collected from a woman younger than 30 with Graves' hyperthyroidism. The DNA sequence follows: TGTGCCAGCAGCCATAGGGCTAGCGGGAGGAGTACCTACGAGCAGTACTTC. This is translated as CASSHRASGRSTYEQYF.